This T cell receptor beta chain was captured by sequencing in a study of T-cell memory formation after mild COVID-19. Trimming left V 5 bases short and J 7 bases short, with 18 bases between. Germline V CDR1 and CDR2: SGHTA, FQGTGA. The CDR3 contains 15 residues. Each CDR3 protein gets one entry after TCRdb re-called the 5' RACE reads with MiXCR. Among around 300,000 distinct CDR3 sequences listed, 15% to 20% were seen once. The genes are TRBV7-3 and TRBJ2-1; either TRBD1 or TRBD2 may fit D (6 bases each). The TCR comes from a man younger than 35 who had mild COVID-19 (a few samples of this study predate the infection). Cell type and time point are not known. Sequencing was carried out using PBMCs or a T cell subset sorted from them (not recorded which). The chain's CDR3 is CASSPGALEGNEQFF. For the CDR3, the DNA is TGTGCCAGCAGCCCGGGGGCCCTGGAGGGGAATGAGCAGTTCTTC.